These T cell receptor beta chains were read from a single sample in a study of blood T cell repertoires in COVID-19. Generated by immunoSEQ multiplex PCR, the TCRdb table keeps only in-frame clones and is missing some. The table has about 100,000 clones, just under 95% seen once. The sample taken for sequencing was peripheral blood. These receptors were obtained from a man in his 70s with acute or convalescent COVID-19. Each CDR3 is given without its conserved first and last residue. The order of the fields is J gene, D gene, V gene, CDR3 protein. D genes are given only for firm matches.

J gene: TRBJ2-7
D gene: TRBD2
V gene: TRBV7-2
CDR3 protein: ASSYGTGLAFYEQY

J gene: TRBJ2-7
D gene: NA
V gene: TRBV5-6
CDR3 protein: ASSPRGTPYEQY

J gene: TRBJ1-6
D gene: TRBD1
V gene: TRBV13
CDR3 protein: ASSSKGDRGFLGGSPLH

J gene: TRBJ1-2
D gene: NA
V gene: TRBV4-3
CDR3 protein: ASSQVPVYGYT

J gene: TRBJ2-2
D gene: NA
V gene: TRBV12-3/TRBV12-4
CDR3 protein: ASSLHTGELF

J gene: TRBJ1-2
D gene: NA
V gene: TRBV27
CDR3 protein: ASSLGQNYGYT

J gene: TRBJ1-5
D gene: NA
V gene: TRBV19
CDR3 protein: ASTPQEVVGNQPQH

J gene: TRBJ1-6
D gene: TRBD1
V gene: TRBV2
CDR3 protein: ASRAGTGASPLH

J gene: TRBJ1-1
D gene: NA
V gene: TRBV27
CDR3 protein: ASSSKIPGQTEAF

J gene: TRBJ2-3
D gene: NA
V gene: TRBV6-5
CDR3 protein: ASIRTPHTDTQY

J gene: TRBJ1-6
D gene: NA
V gene: TRBV4-1
CDR3 protein: ASSPWDASRANSPLH

J gene: TRBJ2-7
D gene: TRBD1
V gene: TRBV29-1
CDR3 protein: SVVRDSSYEQY

J gene: TRBJ1-1
D gene: NA
V gene: TRBV27
CDR3 protein: ASSLQADTEAF

J gene: TRBJ1-2
D gene: NA
V gene: TRBV7-9
CDR3 protein: ASSPIRPGASGGYT

J gene: TRBJ1-6
D gene: NA
V gene: TRBV25-1
CDR3 protein: ASSEQVSPLH

J gene: TRBJ2-4
D gene: TRBD1
V gene: TRBV6-5
CDR3 protein: ATSTGAIQY

J gene: TRBJ2-1
D gene: TRBD2
V gene: TRBV28
CDR3 protein: ASSRITSGSYNEQF

J gene: TRBJ2-1
D gene: NA
V gene: TRBV7-9
CDR3 protein: ASSISSAAHNEQF

J gene: TRBJ1-5
D gene: NA
V gene: TRBV6-5
CDR3 protein: ASSPDYGGNQPQH

J gene: TRBJ1-1
D gene: NA
V gene: TRBV10-2
CDR3 protein: ASITHMNTEAF

J gene: TRBJ2-1
D gene: NA
V gene: TRBV5-8
CDR3 protein: ASSLGVTGYNEQF

J gene: TRBJ2-3
D gene: NA
V gene: TRBV5-1
CDR3 protein: ASSITDTQY

J gene: TRBJ2-7
D gene: TRBD2
V gene: TRBV9
CDR3 protein: ASSVRLAGGTYEQY

J gene: TRBJ1-5
D gene: TRBD1
V gene: TRBV28
CDR3 protein: ASHRDSLNQPQH

J gene: TRBJ1-4
D gene: NA
V gene: TRBV5-4
CDR3 protein: ASSLGGATNEKLF

J gene: TRBJ2-2
D gene: TRBD1
V gene: TRBV28
CDR3 protein: ASSYPGTGQPTNTGELF

J gene: TRBJ2-7
D gene: NA
V gene: TRBV2
CDR3 protein: ASSDPLASYEQY

J gene: TRBJ2-2
D gene: NA
V gene: TRBV6-5
CDR3 protein: ASSYEVRATGELF